The T cell receptor (beta chain) under discussion was sequenced for a study of blood T cell repertoires in COVID-19. Across the study: T cells, B-cell-depleted T cells, or PBMCs supplied cDNA or gDNA.

Measured with immunoSEQ multiplex PCR; TCRdb has only the in-frame clones, and not every one. The top ten clones hold 1.9% of a sample with over 120,000 clones, over 70% of them seen once. Sequences were obtained from peripheral blood. The receptor comes from a woman aged 55-69 years with acute or convalescent COVID-19.

CDR3 residues: CAWSVRVDTQYF. The CDR3 DNA reads TGTGCCTGGAGTGTACGAGTAGATACGCAGTATTTT. This chain links TRBV30 with TRBJ2-3, with D unresolved. Germline values: CDR1 GTSNPN, CDR2 SVGIG (reference sequence). Trimming pared 0 bases from V and 5 bases from J, leaving 6 bases between. The CDR3 has 12 residues.